This T cell receptor (beta chain) was sequenced during a study of CD8+CD57+ T cells in acquired aplastic anemia. Study-wide points: Researchers report that twenty-nine CD8+ CDR3 sequences appeared in both patients and controls.

In patients chosen for sequencing, flow cytometry had shown CD8+CD57+ cell expansion. As concerns this clonotype: Antigen: not known.

Trimming removed 3 bases at V and 6 bases at J, with 18 bases between. Germline CDR1 SGHAT, CDR2 FQNNGV. The CDR3 sequence is 15 residues long. TCR beta VDJ and CDR3 were profiled, and genomic DNA was the template. TCRdb fed the reads into MiXCR, producing one record per CDR3 protein. Here the sample spans hundreds of thousands of distinct CDR3 sequences, approximately 33% being singletons. This receptor was taken from a human donor with aplastic anemia. The chain is built from TRBV11-2 and TRBJ2-7; D gene ambiguous. The sample comprised sorted CD4+, CD8+, or CD8+CD57+ T cells (not recorded which) from PBMCs. This CDR3 is CASSFNPDLFSEQYF. CDR3 nucleotide sequence: TGTGCCAGCAGCTTTAATCCGGACCTTTTCTCCGAGCAGTACTTC.